This passage covers 11 T cell receptor beta chains from one sample sequenced in a study of T cells in Graves' hyperthyroidism and ophthalmopathy. What was amplified from RNA transcripts were TCR beta CDR3 regions. Primed by the HTBI set, a first-round RT-PCR was run on the TCR CDR3. TCRdb reprocessed the multiplex PCR reads with MiXCR, giving one entry per CDR3 protein. Of roughly 380,000 distinct CDR3 sequences in the sample, approximately 15% are singletons; the top ten hold about 10%. Sequencing used blood. The receptors here all came from a woman aged 55-69 years with Graves' hyperthyroidism.

The chain couples TRBV19 to TRBJ2-3; TRBD2 aligns across 9 bases. Germline V gene sequence: CDR1 LNHDA, CDR2 SQIVND (reference sequence). CDR3 length equals 16 residues. V lost 5 bases and J lost 4; bases outside the gene matches: 10. Written as DNA, the CDR3 is TGTGCCAGTAGTGGAAGTAGCGGGAGTCTTGCAGATACGCAGTATTTT. This sequence encodes CASSGSSGSLADTQYF.

To note about this clonotype: A single base separates this from a much larger clone, so it may be a read error. The rearrangement links TRBV6-1 to TRBJ1-1; 11 bases align to TRBD1. This CDR3 is 16 amino acids long. CDR1 is MNHNS, CDR2 SASEGT, per germline. The CDR3 coding sequence is TGTGCCAGCATAAAGGACAGGGGGCTGACGTGGACTGAAGCTTCCTTT. Its protein product is CASIKDRGLTWTEASF.

V gene TRBV29-1 combines with J gene TRBJ1-2, with D unclear. V was pared by 2 bases and J by 7 bases, with 11 bases between. Germline-derived CDR1 and CDR2 are SQVTM and ANQGSEA. This CDR3 region has 12 residues. The CDR3 spells CSVEREGSGYTF. As DNA, the CDR3 is TGCAGCGTTGAAAGGGAAGGGAGTGGCTACACCTTC.

This clonotype was seen repeatedly, ten times or more. The chain uses TRBV12-3 or TRBV12-4 and TRBJ2-5; D remains unclear. V gave up 5 bases and J gave up 4 bases, with 11 bases separating them. This CDR3 contains 13 residues. Written as DNA, the CDR3 is TGTGCCAGCAGTCTTAATCAAGGAGAGACCCAGTACTTC. Translated: CASSLNQGETQYF.

The chain combines TRBV7-6 with TRBJ2-1, with a weak D call TRBD2 (5 bases). The CDR3 is 16 residues long. V dropped 4 bases and J dropped 5 bases, with 18 bases sitting between them. Germline CDR1 is SGHVS and CDR2 is FNYEAQ. CDR3 nucleotide sequence: TGTGCCAGCAGCTCTCGTAGCGCGTTCGTCCACAATGAGCAGTTCTTC. This codes for CASSSRSAFVHNEQFF.

This clonotype was observed many times. This chain links TRBV12-3 or TRBV12-4 with TRBJ1-1; no firm D call. The length of the CDR3 is 11 residues. Trimming pared 3 bases from V and 8 bases from J, leaving 7 bases between. The CDR3 loop is CASSFRAEAFF. Written as DNA, the CDR3 is TGTGCCAGCAGTTTTCGGGCAGAAGCTTTCTTT.

The rearrangement links TRBV28 to TRBJ1-2, with a weak D call TRBD1 (5 bases). Per the germline V gene, CDR1 is MDHEN and CDR2 is SYDVKM. With 4 bases removed from V and 4 bases from J, the gap between germline ends came to 13 bases. CDR3 length: 14 residues. CDR3 in DNA: TGTGCCAGCAGTTCCTCCGGGCAGGGCTATGGCTACACCTTC. Encoded protein: CASSSSGQGYGYTF.

The sample holds many counts of this clonotype. The J gene is TRBJ1-2, the V gene TRBV2; a possible D gene is TRBD1 (5 bases). CDR1 and CDR2 (germline): SNHLY, FYNNEI. V dropped 8 bases and J dropped 2 bases, with 15 bases sitting between them. This CDR3 is built from 14 residues. CDR3 loop: CASYVMGRNYGYTF. The CDR3 nucleotides are TGTGCCAGCTATGTCATGGGACGGAACTATGGCTACACCTTC.

The chain uses TRBV7-9 and TRBJ2-6; 10 positions match TRBD1. This CDR3 has 18 residues. Germline V lookup: CDR1 SEHNR, CDR2 FQNEAQ (reference sequence). The trim removed 1 base at V and 0 bases at J, leaving 3 bases unmatched. The CDR3 nucleotides read TGTGCCAGCAGCTTAGGACAGGGGGCCTCCTCTGGGGCCAACGTCCTGACTTTC. It encodes CASSLGQGASSGANVLTF. The variable domain in full, completed from reference TRBV7-9 and TRBJ2-6, reads DTGVSQNPRHKITKRGQNVTFRCDPISEHNRLYWYRQTLGQGPEFLTYFQNEAQLEKSRLLSDRFSAERPKGSFSTLEIQRTEQGDSAMYLCASSLGQGASSGANVLTFGAGSRLTVL.

This clonotype has a count of ten or more. The chain uses TRBV7-3 and TRBJ2-1, with 7 bases that match TRBD2. The CDR3 covers 15 residues. CDR1 and CDR2 (germline): SGHTA, FQGTGA. With V trimmed by 2 bases and J by 2 bases, 3 bases remained unmatched. DNA for the CDR3: TGTGCCAGCAGCTTATGGCTAGCGGCCTACAATGAGCAGTTCTTC. Its protein product is CASSLWLAAYNEQFF.

This clonotype was seen only a few times. The rearrangement links TRBV30 to TRBJ2-5, with D tentatively TRBD2 (5 bases). The CDR3 contains 12 residues. V was pared by 7 bases and J by 7 bases, with 16 bases between. The germline gives CDR1 GTSNPN, CDR2 SVGIG (reference sequence). The CDR3 is CAYSRGWGTQYF. CDR3 DNA: TGTGCCTACTCACGAGGGTGGGGGACCCAGTACTTC.